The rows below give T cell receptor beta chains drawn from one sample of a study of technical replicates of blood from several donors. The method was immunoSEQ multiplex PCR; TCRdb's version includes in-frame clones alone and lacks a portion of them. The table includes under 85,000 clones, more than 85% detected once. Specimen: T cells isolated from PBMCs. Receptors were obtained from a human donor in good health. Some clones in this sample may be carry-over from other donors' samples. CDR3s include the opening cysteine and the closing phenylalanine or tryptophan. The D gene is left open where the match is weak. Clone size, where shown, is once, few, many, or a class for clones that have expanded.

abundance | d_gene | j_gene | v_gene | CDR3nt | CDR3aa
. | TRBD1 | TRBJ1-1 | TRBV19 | TGTGCCAGTAGTATAGGGACAGGGGGCGCTTTCTTT | CASSIGTGGAFF
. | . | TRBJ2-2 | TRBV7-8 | TGTGCCAGCACTCCTCCCGGGGAGCTGTTTTTT | CASTPPGELFF
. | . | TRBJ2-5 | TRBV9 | TGTGCCAGCACCCGTAGTACAGGGAAGGACCTCCAAGAGACCCAGTACTTC | CASTRSTGKDLQETQYF
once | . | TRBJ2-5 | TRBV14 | TGTGCCAGCAGCCAAGCAGGGTGGGAGACCCAGTACTTC | CASSQAGWETQYF
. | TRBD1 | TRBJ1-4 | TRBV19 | TGTGCCAGTAGTATAGATAACAGGGGAAATGAAAAACTGTTTTTT | CASSIDNRGNEKLFF
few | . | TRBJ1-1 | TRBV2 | TGTGCCAGCAACAGGGCTGGGGCTGAAGCTTTCTTT | CASNRAGAEAFF
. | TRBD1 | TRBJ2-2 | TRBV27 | TGTGCCAGCAGTTCCCGACAGGGCAACACCGGGGAGCTGTTTTTT | CASSSRQGNTGELFF
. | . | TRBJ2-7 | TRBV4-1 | TGCGCCAGCAGCCAATCGCAGGGCTACGAGCAGTACTTC | CASSQSQGYEQYF
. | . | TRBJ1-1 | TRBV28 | TGTGCCAGCAGTCCAGGAGGAGGGCGCGTGGCTTTCTTT | CASSPGGGRVAFF
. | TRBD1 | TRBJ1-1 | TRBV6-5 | TGTGCCAGCAGTTCAGGGGGCAAATTGGCTTTCTTT | CASSSGGKLAFF
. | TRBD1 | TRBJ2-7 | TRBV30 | TGTGCCTGGAGTGGTATCCGATCGACAGGGGGTAGCTCCTACGAGCAGTACTTC | CAWSGIRSTGGSSYEQYF
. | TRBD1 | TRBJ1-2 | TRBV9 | TGTGCCAGCAGCGTTTTTTCCGGGACAGGGGAAGGGGATGGCTACACCTTC | CASSVFSGTGEGDGYTF
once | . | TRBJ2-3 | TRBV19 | TGTGCCAGTAGCAAACTAGGTATAGATACGCAGTATTTT | CASSKLGIDTQYF
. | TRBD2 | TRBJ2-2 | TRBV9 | TGTGCCAGCAGCGCCGGACTAGCGGGAGTTGCCGGGGAGCTGTTTTTT | CASSAGLAGVAGELFF
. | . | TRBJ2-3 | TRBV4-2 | TGTGCCAGCAGCCAAGCGGCGGAAGGGAGTGGGGGCACAGATACGCAGTATTTT | CASSQAAEGSGGTDTQYF
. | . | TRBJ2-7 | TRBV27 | TGTGCCAGCAGTTTACATCCGGGGGTGAGCTCCTACGAGCAGTACTTC | CASSLHPGVSSYEQYF
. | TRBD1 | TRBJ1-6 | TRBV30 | TGTGCCTGGAGTTTCAGGGCAACCGACAGGGGCAATTCACCCCTCCACTTT | CAWSFRATDRGNSPLHF
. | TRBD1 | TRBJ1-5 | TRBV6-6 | TGTGCCAGCAGTCTTACAGGGGATCAGCCCCAGCATTTT | CASSLTGDQPQHF
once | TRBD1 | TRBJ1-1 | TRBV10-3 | TGTGCCATCAGTGAGTCAAAGGGGGCAGACACTGAAGCTTTCTTT | CAISESKGADTEAFF
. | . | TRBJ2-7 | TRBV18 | TGTGCCAGCTCACCAGGAGTTTACGAGCAGTACTTC | CASSPGVYEQYF
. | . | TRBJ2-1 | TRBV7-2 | TGTGCCAGCAGCTTAGCGTGGACTAACAACAATGAGCAGTTCTTC | CASSLAWTNNNEQFF
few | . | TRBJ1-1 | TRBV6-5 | TGTGCCAGCAATAAAATCCGGGAAATGAACACTGAAGCTTTCTTT | CASNKIREMNTEAFF
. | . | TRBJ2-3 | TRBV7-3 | TGTGCCAGCAGCGCAGGGACACCATTGGAGACGCAGTATTTT | CASSAGTPLETQYF
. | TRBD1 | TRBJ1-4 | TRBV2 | TGTGCCAGCAGTGATCTGGACAGGGTGGAGGAAAAACTGTTTTTT | CASSDLDRVEEKLFF
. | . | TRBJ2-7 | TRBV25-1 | TGTGCCAGTTCCTACGACGAGCAGTACTTC | CASSYDEQYF
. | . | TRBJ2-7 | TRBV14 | TGTGCCAGCAGTGCCGAATACGGGGTTTTAAGGGAGCAGTACTTC | CASSAEYGVLREQYF
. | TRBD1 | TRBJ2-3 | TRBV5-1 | TGCGCCAGCAGCCGGACAGGTAACACAGATACGCAGTATTTT | CASSRTGNTDTQYF
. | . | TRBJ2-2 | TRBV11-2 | TGTGCCAGCACCCCATTAGAGCGTTCCGACACCGGGGAGCTGTTTTTT | CASTPLERSDTGELFF
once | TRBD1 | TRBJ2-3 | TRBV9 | TGTGCCAGCAGCCCCCACAGGGGAAGCACAGATACGCAGTATTTT | CASSPHRGSTDTQYF
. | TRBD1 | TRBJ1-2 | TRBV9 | TGTGCCAGCAGTTCTACCGGGACAGGGTTGAACTATGGCTACACCTTC | CASSSTGTGLNYGYTF
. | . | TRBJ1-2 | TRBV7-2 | TGTGCCAGCAGCTTTACGGGAGAAGACTATGGCTACACCTTC | CASSFTGEDYGYTF
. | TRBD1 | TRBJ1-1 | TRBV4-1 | TGCGCCAGCAGCGAGACAGGGGAATTTAACACTGAAGCTTTCTTT | CASSETGEFNTEAFF
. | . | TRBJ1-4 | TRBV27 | TGTGCCAGCAGTTTGGGGCCCAGGAATGAAAAACTGTTTTTT | CASSLGPRNEKLFF
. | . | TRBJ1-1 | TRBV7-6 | TGTGCCAGCAGCCATACAGGGATGAACACTGAAGCTTTCTTT | CASSHTGMNTEAFF
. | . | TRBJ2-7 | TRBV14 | TGTGCCAGCAGCAAAGGGAGTTACTACGAGCAGTACTTC | CASSKGSYYEQYF
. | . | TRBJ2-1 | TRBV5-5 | TGTGCCAGCAGTCAACAGGGAATTGAGCAGTTCTTC | CASSQQGIEQFF
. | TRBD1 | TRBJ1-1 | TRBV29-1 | TGCAGCGTTACCCCAGGGGGCAACACTGAAGCTTTCTTT | CSVTPGGNTEAFF
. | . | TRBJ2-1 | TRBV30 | TGTGCCTGGAATCCGTCCTCCTACAATGAGCAGTTCTTC | CAWNPSSYNEQFF
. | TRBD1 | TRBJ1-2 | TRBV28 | TGTGCCAGCAGTCCCGGGACAGGAGATAACTATGGCTACACCTTC | CASSPGTGDNYGYTF
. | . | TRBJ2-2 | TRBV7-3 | TGTGCCAGCAGCTTAGGCGGGCCTTCGGGCGGGGAGCTGTTTTTT | CASSLGGPSGGELFF
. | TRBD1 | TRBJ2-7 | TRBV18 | TGTGCCAGCTCACGGACAGGGGTCGAGCAGTACTTC | CASSRTGVEQYF
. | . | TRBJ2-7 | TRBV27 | TGTGCCAGTACCAGTACAGGGCACGAGCAGTACTTC | CASTSTGHEQYF
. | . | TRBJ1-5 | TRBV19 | TGTGCCAGTACCGCCCGAGGAGGCCCTAATAGCAATCAGCCCCAGCATTTT | CASTARGGPNSNQPQHF
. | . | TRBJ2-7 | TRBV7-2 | TGTGCCAGCAGCCGGCTGGGCGACGAGCAGTACTTC | CASSRLGDEQYF
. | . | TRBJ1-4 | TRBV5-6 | TGTGCCAGCAGCTTCCTTGCAGGGAGGACTAATGAAAAACTGTTTTTT | CASSFLAGRTNEKLFF
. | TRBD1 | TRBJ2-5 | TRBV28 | TGTGCCAGCAGTTTTTTCTACCCCCGGGACAGGGGCAAAGAGACCCAGTACTTC | CASSFFYPRDRGKETQYF
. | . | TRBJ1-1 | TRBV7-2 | TGTGCCAGCAGCTTGAGACAGTACACTGAAGCTTTCTTT | CASSLRQYTEAFF
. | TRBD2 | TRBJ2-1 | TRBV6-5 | TGTGCCAGCAGTCTTATAGCGGGAGGGGTAAATGAGCAGTTCTTC | CASSLIAGGVNEQFF
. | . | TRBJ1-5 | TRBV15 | TGTGCCACCAGCAGAGATACCGGTAGCAATCAGCCCCAGCATTTT | CATSRDTGSNQPQHF
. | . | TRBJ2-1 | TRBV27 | TGTGCCAGCAGTTTAGCGGGTTACAATGAGCAGTTCTTC | CASSLAGYNEQFF
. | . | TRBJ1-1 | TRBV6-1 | TGTGCCAGCAGTGAAACAGTGAACACTGAAGCTTTCTTT | CASSETVNTEAFF